The 8 T cell receptor beta chains given below trace back to one sample, sequenced in a study of blood T cell repertoires in COVID-19. Libraries were prepared by immunoSEQ multiplex PCR; TCRdb keeps only in-frame clonotypes and omits some of them. The sample contains about 130,000 clones, approximately 87% of which appear only once. The source material was peripheral blood. These receptors came from a woman aged 60-70 years with acute or convalescent COVID-19.

J is TRBJ2-4 and V is TRBV19; TRBD2 aligns across 13 bases. Germline V CDR1 and CDR2: LNHDA, SQIVND (reference sequence). The junction had 8 bases not matched to a gene; V was cut back by 5 bases and J by 7 bases. This CDR3 is 16 amino acids long. Here the CDR3 reads CASSRTSGSKVNIQYF. In DNA, the CDR3 is TGTGCCAGTAGTCGGACTAGCGGGAGTAAGGTGAACATTCAGTACTTC. The variable domain in full, completed from reference TRBV19 and TRBJ2-4, reads DGGITQSPKYLFRKEGQNVTLSCEQNLNHDAMYWYRQDPGQGLRLIYYSQIVNDFQKGDIAEGYSVSREKKESFPLTVTSAQKNPTAFYLCASSRTSGSKVNIQYFGAGTRLSVL.

This clone showed up just once. The genes are TRBV7-9 and TRBJ1-5; 9 positions agree with TRBD1. The junction had 9 bases not matched to a gene; V was cut back by 1 base and J by 5 bases. The V gene's germline CDR1 is SEHNR and CDR2 FQNEAQ (reference sequence). The CDR3 spans 17 residues. This chain's CDR3 is CASSLDPYRGRDQPQHF. CDR3 sequence (DNA): TGTGCCAGCAGCTTAGACCCTTACAGGGGGCGCGATCAGCCCCAGCATTTT.

This clone has only one observation. The chain carries TRBV29-1 and TRBJ2-1, with TRBD1 identical over 10 bases. From germline, CDR1 is SQVTM and CDR2 ANQGSEA. This CDR3 is built from 14 residues. V gave up 3 bases and J gave up 7 bases; unmatched junction bases: 6. CDR3 DNA: TGCAGCGTTGACCCGGGACAGGGGTGGAATGAGCAGTTCTTC. Its protein is CSVDPGQGWNEQFF.

The rearrangement joins TRBV6-5 to TRBJ2-7, with 7 bases lining up with TRBD1. Germline V gives CDR1 MNHEY, CDR2 SVGAGI. The CDR3 runs 16 residues. The junction had 16 bases not matched to a gene; V was cut back by 2 bases and J by 9 bases. This chain's CDR3 is CASSYTYAGTASGQYF. Written as DNA, the CDR3 is TGTGCCAGCAGTTACACGTACGCCGGGACAGCATCTGGGCAGTACTTC.

A remark on this clone: The same CDR3 arises from other DNA sequences in this sample as well. The chain combines TRBV5-1 with TRBJ1-2; D remains ambiguous. The CDR3 has 12 amino acids. From germline, CDR1 is SGHRS and CDR2 YFSETQ. Between the trimmed V and J ends, which lost 0 bases and 8 bases, there was a span of 8 bases. The CDR3 DNA sequence: TGCGCCAGCAGCTTGGGAGGTGAGGGCTACACCTTC. Translation gives CASSLGGEGYTF.

In this sample, this clone turned up once. The chain carries TRBV5-1 and TRBJ1-1, with D possibly TRBD1 on 6 matching bases. V lost 4 bases and J 5 bases, leaving 18 bases between the germline ends. The germline V gene encodes CDR1 SGHRS and CDR2 YFSETQ. CDR3 length: 15 residues. CDR3 nucleotides: TGCGCCAGCAGCGGAATACAGGGCCTGGAGACTGAAGCTTTCTTT. It specifies CASSGIQGLETEAFF.

This clone occurred once. The V and J genes are TRBV4-1 and TRBJ2-3; 11 nucleotides agree with TRBD2. Germline lookup yields CDR1 MGHRA and CDR2 YSYEKL. After removal of 4 bases from V and 5 bases from J, the junction contained 11 bases not matched to a gene. The CDR3 covers 17 residues. In nucleotides, the CDR3 is TGCGCCAGCAGCCCTATACGACTAGCGGGAAAGGAAGATACGCAGTATTTT. Protein sequence: CASSPIRLAGKEDTQYF.

This clone was seen just once. The gene calls are TRBV28 and TRBJ1-5, with D unresolved. CDR1 and CDR2 from the germline V gene are MDHEN and SYDVKM. There are 12 residues in the CDR3. The V end lost 6 bases, the J end lost 1 base, and 4 bases lay between the germline ends. CDR3 amino acids: CASRESNQPQHF. The CDR3 DNA sequence: TGTGCCAGCAGGGAGAGCAATCAGCCCCAGCATTTT.